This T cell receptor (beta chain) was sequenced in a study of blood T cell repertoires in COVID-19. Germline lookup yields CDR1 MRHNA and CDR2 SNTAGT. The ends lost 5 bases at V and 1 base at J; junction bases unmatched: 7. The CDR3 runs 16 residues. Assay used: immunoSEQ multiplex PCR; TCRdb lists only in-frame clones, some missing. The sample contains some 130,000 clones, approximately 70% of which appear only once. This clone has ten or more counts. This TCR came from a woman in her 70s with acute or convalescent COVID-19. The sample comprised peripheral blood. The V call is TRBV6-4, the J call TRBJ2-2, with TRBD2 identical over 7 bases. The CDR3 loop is CASSLGGSRNTGELFF. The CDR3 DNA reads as TGTGCCAGCAGTTTGGGGGGGAGCAGGAACACCGGGGAGCTGTTTTTT.